The 15 T cell receptor beta chains reported below all come from one sample, sequenced in a study of cytomegalovirus exposure and HLA in healthy donors. The PCR used 60 Vbeta and 13 Jbeta primers. Produced via immunoSEQ multiplex PCR; TCRdb's table is partial and in-frame only. Counted here are some 140,000 clones, over 70% occurring once; the ten biggest clones make up approximately 0.97%. The source material was PBMCs. These receptors were obtained from a man between 18 and 35 years old in good health and CMV-seronegative.

The chain recombines TRBV6-1 with TRBJ1-6; D gene unclear. The CDR3 has 14 residues. V was cut by 5 bases and J by 6 bases, with 11 bases left in between. CDR1 and CDR2 from the germline V gene are MNHNS and SASEGT. Here the CDR3 reads CASSTWAANSPLHF. CDR3 DNA sequence: TGTGCCAGCAGTACCTGGGCTGCTAATTCACCCCTCCACTTT.

V is TRBV6-6 and J is TRBJ2-3, with 10 positions matching TRBD1. From germline, CDR1 is MNHNY and CDR2 SVGAGI (reference sequence). After removal of 8 bases from V and 3 bases from J, the junction contained 8 bases not matched to a gene. The CDR3 is made up of 15 amino acids. The CDR3: CASPRGQGWTDTQYF. The DNA of the CDR3 is TGTGCCAGCCCCCGGGGACAGGGGTGGACAGATACGCAGTATTTT.

About this clone itself: The junction does not match germline at one end; this may be a read error. The chain uses TRBV7-9 and TRBJ1-2; D may be TRBD1 (5 bases). This CDR3 region has 14 residues. Germline V CDR1 and CDR2: SEHNR, FQNEAQ (reference sequence). The CDR3 spells CSSSLGQKIYGYTF. The CDR3, as DNA: TGTTCCAGCAGCTTAGGACAAAAAATCTATGGCTACACCTTC.

This clone was seen a single time. The rearrangement joins TRBV2 to TRBJ2-1; 7 bases are shared with TRBD2. The germline CDR1 and CDR2 sequences are SNHLY and FYNNEI. This CDR3 has 12 residues. Trimming at V came to 3 bases and at J to 10 bases, leaving 3 bases not matched to a gene. The DNA of the CDR3 is TGTGCCAGCAGTGAGGGGGGGGGAGAGCAGTTCTTC. This codes for CASSEGGGEQFF.

The V call is TRBV2, the J call TRBJ2-3, with TRBD1 as a possible D gene (6 bases). The CDR3 is 14 amino acids. CDR1 and CDR2 (germline): SNHLY, FYNNEI. The V gene lost 8 bases and the J gene lost 0 bases, with 12 bases spanning the gap. CDR3 amino acids: CASRGGISTDTQYF. The CDR3 bases are TGTGCCAGCCGAGGGGGAATTAGCACAGATACGCAGTATTTT.

The V gene is TRBV6-6, the J gene TRBJ2-7; D is perhaps TRBD1 (6 bases). The germline V gene encodes CDR1 MNHNY and CDR2 SVGAGI (reference sequence). The CDR3 is 12 residues long. V was pared by 10 bases and J by 3 bases, with 13 bases between. The CDR3 nucleotides read TGTGCCACCACAGGGACACTCTACGAGCAGTACTTC. This codes for CATTGTLYEQYF.

The CDR3 region is CASSFIRTGGIPNYNEQFF. CDR3 DNA sequence: TGTGCCAGCAGTTTTATCCGGACGGGGGGCATCCCGAATTACAATGAGCAGTTCTTC. This chain links TRBV27 with TRBJ2-1, with D possibly TRBD2 on 7 matching bases. Deletions cut 3 bases from V and 4 bases from J, with 25 bases between. Germline V gene data show CDR1 as MNHEY and CDR2 as SMNVEV (reference sequence). CDR3 size: 19 residues.

The sample holds a few counts of this clone. This chain links TRBV6-5 with TRBJ1-1; a weak D match, TRBD1 (6 bases). The CDR3 has 15 amino acids. V shed 0 bases and J shed 9 bases, with 17 bases lying between them. Germline values: CDR1 MNHEY, CDR2 SVGAGI. The CDR3, as DNA: TGTGCCAGCAGTTACTCGCAACAGGGCCGGATCAAAGCTTTCTTT. Translated, it gives CASSYSQQGRIKAFF.

The chain is built from TRBV4-2 and TRBJ2-7, with D maybe TRBD1 (6 bases). V was cut by 4 bases and J by 5 bases, with 18 bases left in between. The CDR3 consists of 15 residues. Germline-derived CDR1 and CDR2 are LGHNA and YNFKEQ. In DNA, the CDR3 is TGTGCCAGCAGCCCTCCTTTGGGTACAGGGCACGAGCAGTACTTC. This gives the protein CASSPPLGTGHEQYF.

The J gene is TRBJ1-4, the V gene TRBV7-2; possible D gene TRBD1, 5 bases. The CDR3 is made up of 15 amino acids. The germline gives CDR1 SGHTA, CDR2 FQGNSA. The V and J ends lost 1 base and 6 bases respectively, with 12 bases between them. The CDR3 bases are TGTGCCAGCAGCTTAGGGGCAGGGTCCCATGAAAAACTGTTTTTT. This codes for CASSLGAGSHEKLFF.

This clone was observed once. V usage is TRBV6-5 and J usage is TRBJ2-1; D is possibly TRBD2 (6 bases). The CDR3 runs to 14 residues. With 2 bases removed from V and 3 bases from J, the gap between germline ends came to 8 bases. CDR1 and CDR2 from the germline V gene are MNHEY and SVGAGI. CDR3: CASSYGGNYNEQFF. The CDR3 DNA reads as TGTGCCAGCAGTTACGGGGGGAACTACAATGAGCAGTTCTTC.

This chain uses TRBV19 with TRBJ2-2; D is possibly TRBD1 (6 bases). Germline lookup yields CDR1 LNHDA and CDR2 SQIVND (reference sequence). This CDR3 contains 14 residues. V lost 7 bases to trimming and J lost 7 bases, with 16 bases between them. The CDR3 DNA reads as TGTGCCAGTACCATCCGGTGGGGGCACGGGGAGCTGTTTTTT. Protein product: CASTIRWGHGELFF.

The genes are TRBV10-3 and TRBJ2-3; D is possibly TRBD1 (6 bases). Germline CDR1 and CDR2: ENHRY and SYGVKD. V gave up 2 bases and J gave up 0 bases, with 9 bases separating them. The CDR3 loop spans 15 amino acids. The CDR3 is CAISEGRGSTDTQYF. The CDR3, as DNA: TGTGCCATCAGTGAGGGCAGGGGAAGCACAGATACGCAGTATTTT.

The genes are TRBV7-9 and TRBJ1-1; maybe TRBD1 (5 bases). The V and J ends lost 1 base and 11 bases respectively, with 14 bases between them. The CDR3 is made up of 13 amino acids. Per germline, CDR1 SEHNR and CDR2 FQNEAQ (reference sequence). CDR3 nucleotides: TGTGCCAGCAGCTTAGTTGGGCGGGACCTGGCTTTCTTT. Translation: CASSLVGRDLAFF.

The genes are TRBV7-9 and TRBJ2-7; D is perhaps TRBD1 (5 bases). The CDR3 totals 14 residues. The germline V gene has CDR1 SEHNR and CDR2 FQNEAQ (reference sequence). Trimming removed 1 base at V and 3 bases at J, with 10 bases between. The CDR3 DNA reads TGTGCCAGCAGCTTAGATAAGGGGTTCTACGAGCAGTACTTC. It translates to CASSLDKGFYEQYF.